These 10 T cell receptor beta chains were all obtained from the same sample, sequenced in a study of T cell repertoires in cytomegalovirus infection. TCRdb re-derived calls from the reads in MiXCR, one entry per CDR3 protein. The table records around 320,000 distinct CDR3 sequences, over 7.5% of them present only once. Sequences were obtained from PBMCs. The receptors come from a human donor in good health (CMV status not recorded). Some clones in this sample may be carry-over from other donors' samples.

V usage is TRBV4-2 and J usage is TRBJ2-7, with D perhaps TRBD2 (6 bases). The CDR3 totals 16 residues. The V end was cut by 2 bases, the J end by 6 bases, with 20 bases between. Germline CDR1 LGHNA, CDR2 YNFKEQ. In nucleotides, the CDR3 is TGTGCCAGCAGCCAACCAGAGGGACTCCAAGCCTCCGAGCAGTACTTC. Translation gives CASSQPEGLQASEQYF.

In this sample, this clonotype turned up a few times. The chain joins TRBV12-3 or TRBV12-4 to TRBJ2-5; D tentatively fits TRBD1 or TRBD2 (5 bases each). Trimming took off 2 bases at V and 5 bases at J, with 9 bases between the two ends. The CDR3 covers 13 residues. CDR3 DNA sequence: TGTGCCAGCAGTTTAAGTTGGGGGGAGACCCAGTACTTC. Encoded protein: CASSLSWGETQYF.

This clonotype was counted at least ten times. CDR3 sequence: CASSSQGGRSYEQYF. CDR3 DNA sequence: TGTGCCAGCAGCTCACAGGGTGGACGCTCCTACGAGCAGTACTTC. The V call is TRBV7-2, the J call TRBJ2-7; D perhaps matches TRBD1 (6 bases). Trimming stripped 4 bases from V and 0 bases from J, with 13 bases between. Germline V gene data show CDR1 as SGHTA and CDR2 as FQGNSA. This CDR3 spans 15 amino acids.

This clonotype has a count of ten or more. The CDR3 loop is CASSVAGGRNEQFF. CDR3 DNA sequence: TGTGCCAGCAGTGTAGCGGGGGGTAGGAATGAGCAGTTCTTC. The chain carries TRBV28 and TRBJ2-1; the match to TRBD2 covers 10 bases. The CDR3 covers 14 residues. V was pared by 5 bases and J by 7 bases, with 5 bases of the junction left unmatched. Looked up from germline, CDR1 is MDHEN and CDR2 is SYDVKM.

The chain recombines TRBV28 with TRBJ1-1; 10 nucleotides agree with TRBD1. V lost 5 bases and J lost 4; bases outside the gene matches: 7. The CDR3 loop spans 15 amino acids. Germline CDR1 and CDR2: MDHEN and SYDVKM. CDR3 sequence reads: CASSQTGGWGTEAFF. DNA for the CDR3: TGTGCCAGCAGTCAGACAGGGGGCTGGGGCACTGAAGCTTTCTTT.

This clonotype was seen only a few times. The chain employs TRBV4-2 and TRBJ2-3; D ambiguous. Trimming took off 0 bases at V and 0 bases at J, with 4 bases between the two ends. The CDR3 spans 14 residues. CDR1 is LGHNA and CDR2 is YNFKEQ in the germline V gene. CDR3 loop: CASSQDTSTDTQYF. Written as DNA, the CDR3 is TGTGCCAGCAGCCAAGACACTAGCACAGATACGCAGTATTTT.

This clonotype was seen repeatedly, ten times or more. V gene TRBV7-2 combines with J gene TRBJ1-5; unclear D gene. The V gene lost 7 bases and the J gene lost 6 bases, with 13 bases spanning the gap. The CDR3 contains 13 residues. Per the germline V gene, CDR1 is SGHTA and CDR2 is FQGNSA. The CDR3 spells CASTADLFQPQHF. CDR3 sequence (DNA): TGTGCCAGCACCGCGGATTTGTTTCAGCCCCAGCATTTT.

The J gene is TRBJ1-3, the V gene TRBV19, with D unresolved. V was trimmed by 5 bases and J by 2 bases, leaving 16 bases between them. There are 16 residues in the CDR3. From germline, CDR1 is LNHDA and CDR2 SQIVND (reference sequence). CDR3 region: CASSFRGEMAGNTIYF. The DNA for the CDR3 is TGTGCCAGTAGTTTCCGGGGAGAGATGGCTGGAAACACCATATATTTT.

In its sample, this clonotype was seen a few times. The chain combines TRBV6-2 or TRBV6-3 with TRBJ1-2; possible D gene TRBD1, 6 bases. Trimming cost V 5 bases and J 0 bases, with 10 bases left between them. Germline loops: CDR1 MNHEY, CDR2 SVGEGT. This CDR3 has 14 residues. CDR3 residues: CASSQTGTNYGYTF. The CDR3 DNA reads TGTGCCAGCAGTCAGACAGGCACTAACTATGGCTACACCTTC.

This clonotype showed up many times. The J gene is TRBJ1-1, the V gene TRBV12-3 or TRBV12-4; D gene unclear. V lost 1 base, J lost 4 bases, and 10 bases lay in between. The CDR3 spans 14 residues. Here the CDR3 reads CASSLGLFRTEAFF. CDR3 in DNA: TGTGCCAGCAGTTTAGGCCTTTTTCGCACTGAAGCTTTCTTT.